The clone carrying this T cell receptor beta chain was detected many times. Its specificity is unknown. TCRdb re-clonotyped the PCR reads through MiXCR. The table includes 37,000 or so clones, about 16% detected once. There were no patients who had received any treatment before thyroid surgery. The CDR3 runs 15 residues. CDR1 SGHRS and CDR2 YFSETQ come from the germline V gene. Trimming took 2 bases from V and 4 from J, leaving 10 bases between them. This sample is part of a study of metastatic and nonmetastatic thyroid tumors. The study, taken as a whole, reports: TCR beta diversity was reportedly significantly higher in malignant thyroid tumors than benign nodules, in blood and tumor.

The receptor was isolated from a female donor with papillary thyroid cancer or a benign thyroid nodule (not recorded which). Some clones in this sample may be carry-over from other donors' samples. The V and J genes are TRBV5-1 and TRBJ2-6; D is perhaps TRBD2 (5 bases). The sample comprised blood. Here the CDR3 reads CASSFQGLGANVLTF. The CDR3 nucleotides read TGCGCCAGCAGCTTCCAAGGACTCGGGGCCAACGTCCTGACTTTC.